The sequence of this T cell receptor (beta chain) was determined in a study of cytomegalovirus exposure and HLA in healthy donors. Study-wide results and limits: V- and J-gene trimming of TCR beta was linked (in a later analysis) to a missense DCLRE1C variant. Highly shared sequence variants in one cluster were likely a sequencing artifact. The study listed roughly 160 cytomegalovirus-associated TCR beta chains.

This clone came up a few times. Its antigen is undetermined. The CDR3 is made up of 16 amino acids. Germline CDR1 is MNHEY and CDR2 is SMNVEV (reference sequence). J lost 2 bases, V lost 5 bases, and 10 bases had no gene match. The PCR ran on 60 Vbeta and 13 Jbeta primers. Authors' analysis steps: An analysis performed later counted roughly 79 million unique TCR beta chains (approximately 10 million of them shared). Libraries were prepared by immunoSEQ multiplex PCR; TCRdb keeps only in-frame clonotypes and omits some of them. The V and J calls and the clone size are those of that table, but D and trimming were determined from the DNA. The table lists 180,000 or so clones, 75% to 85% of them singletons.

The TCR was taken from a woman in her fifties or sixties in good health and CMV-seropositive. Sequenced sample: PBMCs. The chain links TRBV27 to TRBJ2-7; 9 nucleotides line up with TRBD1. As DNA, the CDR3 is TGTGCCAGCAGTCCAACCTCGACAGGGGGGGCCTACGAGCAGTACTTC. This codes for CASSPTSTGGAYEQYF.